The rows below give T cell receptor beta chains drawn from one sample of a study of T cell repertoires in ileal Crohn's disease. The method was immunoSEQ multiplex PCR; TCRdb's version includes in-frame clones alone and lacks a portion of them. This table has 25,000 to 30,000 clones, roughly 77% appearing once. Sequenced material: ileal tissue. The receptors come from an adult with Crohn's disease. The CDR3 runs from the conserved cysteine through the conserved F or W. The D gene is left open where the match is weak. Rows give clone size only sometimes, using once, few, many, or a class for an expanded clone.

j_gene: TRBJ1-1
abundance: .
v_gene: TRBV5-1
d_gene: .
CDR3nt: TGCGCCAGCAGCTCGCGGTCCGGGGGGTCGGAAGCTTTCTTT
CDR3aa: CASSSRSGGSEAFF

j_gene: TRBJ2-7
abundance: .
v_gene: TRBV5-4
d_gene: .
CDR3nt: TGTGCCAGCAGCTTGTCCGGGACATTAGCTCGAGAGCAGTACTTT
CDR3aa: CASSLSGTLAREQYF

j_gene: TRBJ2-7
abundance: .
v_gene: TRBV5-1
d_gene: .
CDR3nt: TGCGCCAGCAGCCCCTGGGGCGAATACGAGCAGTACTTC
CDR3aa: CASSPWGEYEQYF

j_gene: TRBJ2-3
abundance: .
v_gene: TRBV19
d_gene: .
CDR3nt: TGTGCCAGTAGTGGCGGCCACACAGATACGCAGTATTTT
CDR3aa: CASSGGHTDTQYF

j_gene: TRBJ2-3
abundance: few
v_gene: TRBV4-1
d_gene: TRBD2
CDR3nt: TGCGCCAGCAGCCAAACACTAGCGGCGCGCACAGATACGCAGTATTTT
CDR3aa: CASSQTLAARTDTQYF

j_gene: TRBJ1-2
abundance: .
v_gene: TRBV19
d_gene: TRBD1
CDR3nt: TGTGCCAGTAGTATTACAGGGGACTATGGCTACACCTTC
CDR3aa: CASSITGDYGYTF

j_gene: TRBJ1-1
abundance: .
v_gene: TRBV30
d_gene: .
CDR3nt: TGTGCCTGGAGAACAGGGATGGACACTGAAGCTTTCTTT
CDR3aa: CAWRTGMDTEAFF

j_gene: TRBJ2-4
abundance: .
v_gene: TRBV6-6
d_gene: .
CDR3nt: TGTGCCAGCAGTTACGGGGCGATAAACATTCAGTACTTC
CDR3aa: CASSYGAINIQYF

j_gene: TRBJ2-5
abundance: .
v_gene: TRBV5-4
d_gene: .
CDR3nt: TGTGCCAGCAGCTCCGACGCCGGGAGAAGCGGGACCCAGTACTTC
CDR3aa: CASSSDAGRSGTQYF

j_gene: TRBJ2-5
abundance: .
v_gene: TRBV10-2
d_gene: .
CDR3nt: TGCGCCAGCTCCCTTGCCGGGACCCAGTACTTC
CDR3aa: CASSLAGTQYF

j_gene: TRBJ1-6
abundance: .
v_gene: TRBV19
d_gene: .
CDR3nt: TGTGCCAGTAGCAGACAGTTGGCCGTCGTTGACTTTAATTCACCCCTCCACTTT
CDR3aa: CASSRQLAVVDFNSPLHF

j_gene: TRBJ2-1
abundance: once
v_gene: TRBV12-2
d_gene: .
CDR3nt: TGTGCAAGTCGCCCCGGGACTAGCGGGATGTGGGGGACATTGAATGAGCAGTTCTTC
CDR3aa: CASRPGTSGMWGTLNEQFF

j_gene: TRBJ2-3
abundance: .
v_gene: TRBV9
d_gene: TRBD2
CDR3nt: TGTGCCAGCAGCGTACTCGGACTAGCGGGAGGATCAGATACGCAGTATTTT
CDR3aa: CASSVLGLAGGSDTQYF

j_gene: TRBJ2-6
abundance: few
v_gene: TRBV29-1
d_gene: .
CDR3nt: TGCAGCGTTCAAGGGTTTACAGGGGGGGACGTCCTGACTTTC
CDR3aa: CSVQGFTGGDVLTF

j_gene: TRBJ1-5
abundance: .
v_gene: TRBV4-1
d_gene: .
CDR3nt: TGCGCCAGCAGCTTCTCGCGGAGCAATCAGCCCCAGCATTTT
CDR3aa: CASSFSRSNQPQHF

j_gene: TRBJ2-1
abundance: .
v_gene: TRBV7-2
d_gene: TRBD2
CDR3nt: TGTGCCAGCAGCCGGACTAGCGGGGGGGCCAAGTCCTACAATGAGCAGTTCTTC
CDR3aa: CASSRTSGGAKSYNEQFF

j_gene: TRBJ2-3
abundance: .
v_gene: TRBV29-1
d_gene: TRBD1
CDR3nt: TGCAGCGTAAATCACGGGACAGGGGGCACAGATACGCAGTATTTT
CDR3aa: CSVNHGTGGTDTQYF

j_gene: TRBJ2-7
abundance: few
v_gene: TRBV5-6
d_gene: .
CDR3nt: TGTGCCAGCAGCGGGGGGAACGAGCAGTACTTC
CDR3aa: CASSGGNEQYF

j_gene: TRBJ2-2
abundance: .
v_gene: TRBV5-1
d_gene: TRBD1
CDR3nt: TGCGCCAGCAGCCTGACGGGACAGGGCAACACCGGGGAGCTGTTTTTT
CDR3aa: CASSLTGQGNTGELFF

j_gene: TRBJ2-2
abundance: .
v_gene: TRBV6-5
d_gene: .
CDR3nt: TGTGCCAGCAGCTTAGACAGGAACACCGGGGAGCTGTTTTTT
CDR3aa: CASSLDRNTGELFF

j_gene: TRBJ1-6
abundance: .
v_gene: TRBV7-2
d_gene: .
CDR3nt: TGTGCCAGCAGCTCATTAACGGTAGATTCACCCCTCCACTTT
CDR3aa: CASSSLTVDSPLHF

j_gene: TRBJ2-2
abundance: few
v_gene: TRBV19
d_gene: TRBD2
CDR3nt: TGTGCCAGTAGGGACCCTTTTCGCGGGGGGTTGGCCGGGGAGCTGTTTTTT
CDR3aa: CASRDPFRGGLAGELFF

j_gene: TRBJ2-2
abundance: .
v_gene: TRBV5-4
d_gene: .
CDR3nt: TGTGCCAGCAGCCTACAGGCAGCCGGGGAGCTGTTTTTT
CDR3aa: CASSLQAAGELFF

j_gene: TRBJ2-7
abundance: .
v_gene: TRBV4-2
d_gene: TRBD2
CDR3nt: TGTGCCAGCAGCCAAGTAGCGGGGGGCCTCTCCTACGAGCAGTACTTC
CDR3aa: CASSQVAGGLSYEQYF

j_gene: TRBJ2-5
abundance: .
v_gene: TRBV4-1
d_gene: TRBD1
CDR3nt: TGCGCCAGCAGCCAAGGCGACAGGGTAGCCGAGACCCAGTACTTC
CDR3aa: CASSQGDRVAETQYF

j_gene: TRBJ1-1
abundance: .
v_gene: TRBV9
d_gene: .
CDR3nt: TGTGCCAGCAGCGTAGGTCCGGGAGGGCGAGAAGCTTTCTTT
CDR3aa: CASSVGPGGREAFF

j_gene: TRBJ1-2
abundance: few
v_gene: TRBV2
d_gene: .
CDR3nt: TGTGCCAGCAGGGCACAGGGTATGAACTATGGCTACACCTTC
CDR3aa: CASRAQGMNYGYTF

j_gene: TRBJ2-7
abundance: .
v_gene: TRBV5-4
d_gene: TRBD2
CDR3nt: TGTGCCAGCAGCTTGGCACCCGGGACTAGCGGCTACGAGCAGTACTTC
CDR3aa: CASSLAPGTSGYEQYF

j_gene: TRBJ2-5
abundance: .
v_gene: TRBV10-2
d_gene: .
CDR3nt: TGCGCCAGCAGCACCAGTGAGACCCAGTACTTC
CDR3aa: CASSTSETQYF

j_gene: TRBJ2-3
abundance: .
v_gene: TRBV7-3
d_gene: .
CDR3nt: TGTGCCAGCAGCTTAACTCCGGGGGATACGCAGTATTTT
CDR3aa: CASSLTPGDTQYF

j_gene: TRBJ1-2
abundance: .
v_gene: TRBV30
d_gene: .
CDR3nt: TGTGCCTGGAGTTTAGGCAGGTCCCTAAATTACTATGGCTACACCTTC
CDR3aa: CAWSLGRSLNYYGYTF

j_gene: TRBJ2-1
abundance: once
v_gene: TRBV7-3
d_gene: .
CDR3nt: TGTGCCAGCAGCCCTGACAGCCTCTCCTACAATGAGCAGTTCTTC
CDR3aa: CASSPDSLSYNEQFF

j_gene: TRBJ2-2
abundance: .
v_gene: TRBV9
d_gene: .
CDR3nt: TGTGCCAGCAGCGTCGGATCTAGCTCTAGGGAGCTGTTTTTT
CDR3aa: CASSVGSSSRELFF

j_gene: TRBJ2-5
abundance: .
v_gene: TRBV5-1
d_gene: TRBD2
CDR3nt: TGCGCCAGCAGAAATAGCGGGAGGGCCGAGGAGACCCAGTACTTC
CDR3aa: CASRNSGRAEETQYF

j_gene: TRBJ2-4
abundance: .
v_gene: TRBV30
d_gene: TRBD2
CDR3nt: TGTGCCTGGAATCATGCGGGGGACATTCAGTACTTC
CDR3aa: CAWNHAGDIQYF

j_gene: TRBJ1-2
abundance: few
v_gene: TRBV6-6
d_gene: .
CDR3nt: TGTGCCAGCACCACCGGTTCAGGGAACTATGGCTACACCTTC
CDR3aa: CASTTGSGNYGYTF